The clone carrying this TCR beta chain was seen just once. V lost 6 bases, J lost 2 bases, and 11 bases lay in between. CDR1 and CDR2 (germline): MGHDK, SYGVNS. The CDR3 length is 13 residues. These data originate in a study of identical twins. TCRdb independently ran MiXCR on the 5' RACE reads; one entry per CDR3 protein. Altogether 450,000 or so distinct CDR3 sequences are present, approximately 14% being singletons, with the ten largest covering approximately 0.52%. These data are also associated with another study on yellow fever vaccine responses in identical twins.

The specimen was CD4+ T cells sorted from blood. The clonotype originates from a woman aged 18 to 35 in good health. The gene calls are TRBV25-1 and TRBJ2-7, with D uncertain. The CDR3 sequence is CASRSDYTYEQYF. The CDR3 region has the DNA TGTGCCAGCAGGTCCGATTATACCTACGAGCAGTACTTC.